The 16 T cell receptor beta chains reported below all come from one sample, sequenced in a study of identical twins. One entry per CDR3 protein results from TCRdb running MiXCR on the 5' RACE reads. Of 350,000 to 400,000 distinct CDR3 sequences detected, 8.5% to 10% appear once; the ten largest clones hold more than 8%. The material sequenced was naive T cells sorted from blood. The receptors were gathered from a woman aged 50 to 65 in good health.

This clonotype showed up just a few times. This chain connects TRBV20-1 to TRBJ1-6; possible D gene TRBD1, 6 bases. Germline V gene lookup returns CDR1 DFQATT and CDR2 SNEGSKA (reference sequence). This CDR3 is built from 14 residues. V was shortened by 6 bases and J by 2 bases, with 11 bases between the two germline ends. Here the CDR3 DNA reads TGCAGTGCCTCAGGGGCTGCCTATAATTCACCCCTCCACTTT. Translated, it gives CSASGAAYNSPLHF.

This clonotype has ten or more counts. This chain connects TRBV5-1 to TRBJ2-1; D may be TRBD2 (5 bases). Trimming stripped 1 base from V and 8 bases from J, with 16 bases between. This CDR3 has 15 residues. Germline values: CDR1 SGHRS, CDR2 YFSETQ. The CDR3 reads CASSLSGSGLDEQFF. The CDR3 DNA reads TGCGCCAGCAGCTTGAGTGGGAGTGGTTTGGATGAGCAGTTCTTC.

The rearrangement links TRBV20-1 to TRBJ2-7; D remains unclear. Trimming cost V 2 bases and J 1 base, with 9 bases left between them. Germline V gene data show CDR1 as DFQATT and CDR2 as SNEGSKA (reference sequence). This CDR3 spans 13 amino acids. CDR3 region: CSARYPDSYEQYF. As DNA, the CDR3 is TGCAGTGCTAGATACCCGGATTCCTACGAGCAGTACTTC.

V and J are TRBV7-6 and TRBJ2-7; a weak D match, TRBD2 (5 bases). Trimming removed 0 bases at V and 3 bases at J, with 12 bases between. Germline CDR1 and CDR2: SGHVS and FNYEAQ. This CDR3 has 15 residues. CDR3 in amino acids: CASSLAAGEIYEQYF. In DNA, the CDR3 is TGTGCCAGCAGCTTAGCAGCCGGGGAGATCTACGAGCAGTACTTC.

The chain couples TRBV7-9 to TRBJ1-2; D is possibly TRBD1 (5 bases). This CDR3 spans 14 amino acids. V was cut by 3 bases and J by 2 bases, with 10 bases left in between. Germline-derived CDR1 and CDR2 are SEHNR and FQNEAQ (reference sequence). The DNA for the CDR3 is TGTGCCAGCAGCTTTGACAGTAACAACTATGGCTACACCTTC. Protein: CASSFDSNNYGYTF.

This clonotype was seen many times. The chain carries TRBV29-1 and TRBJ1-4, with 7 bases identical to TRBD1. Germline CDR1 SQVTM, CDR2 ANQGSEA. The CDR3 consists of 13 residues. After removal of 7 bases from V and 6 bases from J, the junction contained 8 bases not matched to a gene. Here the CDR3 reads CSASEGAYEKLFF. Written as DNA, the CDR3 is TGCAGCGCCTCGGAGGGGGCTTATGAAAAACTGTTTTTT.

There are many counts of this clonotype. The chain couples TRBV12-3 or TRBV12-4 to TRBJ1-3; 9 positions agree with TRBD1. This CDR3 has 16 amino acids. J gave up 4 bases and V 5 bases, and 9 bases lay outside the gene matches. The CDR3 is CASSPRDRAIGNTIYF. The CDR3 region has the DNA TGTGCCAGCAGTCCTCGGGACAGGGCGATAGGAAACACCATATATTTT.

This clonotype was seen only a few times. The chain combines TRBV5-1 with TRBJ2-3; 15 nucleotides line up with TRBD2. Germline assignment: CDR1 SGHRS and CDR2 YFSETQ. The junction had 11 bases not matched to a gene; V was cut back by 4 bases and J by 2 bases. The CDR3 contains 19 residues. The CDR3 is CASSVGLAGGGGATDTQYF. Written as DNA, the CDR3 is TGCGCCAGCAGCGTGGGACTAGCGGGAGGAGGAGGGGCCACAGATACGCAGTATTTT.

The chain's CDR3 is CASSLSLLGGTSGRIYYNEQFF. The DNA of the CDR3 is TGTGCCAGCAGCTTAAGTCTCTTAGGGGGGACTAGCGGGAGAATCTACTACAATGAGCAGTTCTTC. The V call is TRBV11-3, the J call TRBJ2-1; 14 nucleotides line up with TRBD2. This CDR3 contains 22 residues. The germline gives CDR1 SGHNT, CDR2 YENEEA. J was trimmed by 3 bases and V by 2 bases; bases with no gene match: 18.

This chain connects TRBV27 to TRBJ1-5; D ambiguous. The CDR3 is 15 amino acids. V was clipped by 5 bases and J by 6 bases, with 17 bases between them. From germline, CDR1 is MNHEY and CDR2 SMNVEV (reference sequence). For the CDR3, the DNA is TGTGCCAGCAGTACGCATGCGGGGATAAGTCAGCCCCAGCATTTT. It encodes CASSTHAGISQPQHF.

The chain uses TRBV6-2 or TRBV6-3 and TRBJ1-5, with a tentative D call TRBD1 (6 bases). Trimming pared 5 bases from V and 2 bases from J, leaving 16 bases between. The CDR3 sequence is 16 residues long. Looked up from germline, CDR1 is MNHEY and CDR2 is SVGEGT. The CDR3 region has the DNA TGTGCCAGCAGTAGGGGGAGAGAACAGGGCAATCAGCCCCAGCATTTT. Translating it yields CASSRGREQGNQPQHF.

The gene calls are TRBV5-1 and TRBJ2-5, with 7 bases identical to TRBD2. This CDR3 contains 19 residues. With V trimmed by 4 bases and J by 5 bases, 23 bases remained unmatched. Looked up from germline, CDR1 is SGHRS and CDR2 is YFSETQ. CDR3 sequence reads: CASSPLGGSVLGVGETQYF. CDR3 bases: TGCGCCAGCAGCCCGCTCGGGGGGAGTGTACTAGGGGTCGGGGAGACCCAGTACTTC.

In its sample, this clonotype was seen many times. J is TRBJ2-1 and V is TRBV5-1; TRBD1 might be the D (6 bases). Germline lookup yields CDR1 SGHRS and CDR2 YFSETQ. The V and J ends lost 4 bases and 4 bases respectively, with 15 bases between them. The CDR3 length is 15 residues. CDR3 sequence (DNA): TGCGCCAGCAGCCGAGACGGGACAACTTACAATGAGCAGTTCTTC. It yields the protein CASSRDGTTYNEQFF.

This clonotype turned up a few times. The gene calls are TRBV9 and TRBJ2-1, with 11 bases matching TRBD2. This CDR3 region has 14 residues. Per the germline V gene, CDR1 is SGDLS and CDR2 is YYNGEE. J gave up 8 bases and V 4 bases, and 5 bases lay outside the gene matches. CDR3 in DNA: TGTGCCAGCAGCCCGGGACTAGCGGTCGATGAGCAGTTCTTC. It yields the protein CASSPGLAVDEQFF.

The table lists this clonotype with a few counts. The rearrangement joins TRBV5-1 to TRBJ2-1; D is tentatively TRBD1 or TRBD2 (6 bases each). This CDR3 region has 13 residues. The V gene's germline CDR1 is SGHRS and CDR2 YFSETQ. The V end was cut by 0 bases, the J end by 8 bases, with 9 bases between. CDR3 DNA sequence: TGCGCCAGCAGCTTGGGGGGGGCCCATGAGCAGTTCTTC. Protein sequence: CASSLGGAHEQFF.

This clonotype was recorded a few times. This chain links TRBV20-1 with TRBJ2-3, with a tentative D call TRBD2 (5 bases). CDR1 DFQATT and CDR2 SNEGSKA come from the germline V gene (reference sequence). The CDR3 is made up of 15 amino acids. V dropped 4 bases and J dropped 2 bases, with 16 bases sitting between them. The CDR3 sequence: CSAMLKRAATDTQYF. CDR3 DNA sequence: TGCAGTGCTATGCTTAAGAGGGCCGCCACAGATACGCAGTATTTT.